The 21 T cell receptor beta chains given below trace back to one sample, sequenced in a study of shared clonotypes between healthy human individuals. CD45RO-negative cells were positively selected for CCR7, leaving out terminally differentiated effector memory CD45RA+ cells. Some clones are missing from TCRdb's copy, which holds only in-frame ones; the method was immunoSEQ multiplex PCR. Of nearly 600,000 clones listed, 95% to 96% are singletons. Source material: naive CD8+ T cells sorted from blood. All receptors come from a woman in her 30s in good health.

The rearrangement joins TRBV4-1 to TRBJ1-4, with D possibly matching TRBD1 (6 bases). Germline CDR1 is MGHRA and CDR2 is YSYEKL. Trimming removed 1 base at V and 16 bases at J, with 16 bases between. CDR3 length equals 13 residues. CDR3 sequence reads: CASSQGLRQDAFF. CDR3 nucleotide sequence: TGCGCCAGCAGCCAAGGGCTACGACAGGACGCGTTTTTT.

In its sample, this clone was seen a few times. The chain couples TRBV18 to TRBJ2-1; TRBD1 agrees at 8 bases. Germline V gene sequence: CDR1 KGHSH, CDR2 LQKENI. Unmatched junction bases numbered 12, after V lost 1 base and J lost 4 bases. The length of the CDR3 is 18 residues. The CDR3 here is CASSPLDLRGPLYNEQFF. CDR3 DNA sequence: TGTGCCAGCTCACCACTAGACCTCAGGGGGCCACTATACAATGAGCAGTTCTTC.

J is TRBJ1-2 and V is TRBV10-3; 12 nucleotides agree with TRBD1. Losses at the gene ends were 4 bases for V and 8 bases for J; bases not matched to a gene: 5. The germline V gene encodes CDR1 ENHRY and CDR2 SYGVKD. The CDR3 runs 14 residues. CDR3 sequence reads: CAISGGQGADGYTF. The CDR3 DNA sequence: TGTGCCATCAGTGGGGGACAGGGGGCGGACGGCTACACCTTC.

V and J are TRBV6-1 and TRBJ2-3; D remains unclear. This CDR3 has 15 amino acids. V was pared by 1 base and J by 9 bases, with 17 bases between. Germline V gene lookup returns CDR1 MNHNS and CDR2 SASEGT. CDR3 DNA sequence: TGTGCCAGCAGTGAAGGGGTCACAGATAAGGACACGCAGTATTTT. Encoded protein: CASSEGVTDKDTQYF.

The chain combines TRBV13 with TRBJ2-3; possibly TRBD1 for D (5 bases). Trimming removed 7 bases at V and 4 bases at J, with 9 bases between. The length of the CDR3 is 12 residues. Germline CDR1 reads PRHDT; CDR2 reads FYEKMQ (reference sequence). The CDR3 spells CASTQGADTQYF. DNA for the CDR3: TGTGCCAGCACTCAAGGGGCAGATACGCAGTATTTT.

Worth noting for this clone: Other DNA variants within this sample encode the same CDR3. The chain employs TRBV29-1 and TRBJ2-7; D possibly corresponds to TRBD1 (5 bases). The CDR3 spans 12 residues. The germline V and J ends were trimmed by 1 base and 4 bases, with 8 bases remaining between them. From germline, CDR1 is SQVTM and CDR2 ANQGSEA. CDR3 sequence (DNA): TGCAGCGTTGAAGGGGCAGGGTACGAGCAGTACTTC. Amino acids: CSVEGAGYEQYF.

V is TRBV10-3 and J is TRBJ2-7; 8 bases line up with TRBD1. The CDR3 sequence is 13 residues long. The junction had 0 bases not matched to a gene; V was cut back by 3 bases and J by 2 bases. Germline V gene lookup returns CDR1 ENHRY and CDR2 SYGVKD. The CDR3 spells CAISDRGPYEQYF. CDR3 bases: TGTGCCATCAGTGACAGGGGGCCCTACGAGCAGTACTTC.

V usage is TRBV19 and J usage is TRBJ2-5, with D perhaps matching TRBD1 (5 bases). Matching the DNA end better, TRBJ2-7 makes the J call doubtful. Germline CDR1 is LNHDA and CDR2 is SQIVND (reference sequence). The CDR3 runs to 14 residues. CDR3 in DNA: TGTGCCAGTAGTATAGACAGGGCCTCCTACGAGCAGTACTTC. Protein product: CASSIDRASYEQYF.

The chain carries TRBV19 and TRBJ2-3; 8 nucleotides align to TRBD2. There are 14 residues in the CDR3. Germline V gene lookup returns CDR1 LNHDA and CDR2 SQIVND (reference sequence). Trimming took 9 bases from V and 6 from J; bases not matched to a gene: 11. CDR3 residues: CASSYGRAGDTQYF. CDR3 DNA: TGTGCCAGCTCCTACGGGAGGGCCGGGGATACGCAGTATTTT.

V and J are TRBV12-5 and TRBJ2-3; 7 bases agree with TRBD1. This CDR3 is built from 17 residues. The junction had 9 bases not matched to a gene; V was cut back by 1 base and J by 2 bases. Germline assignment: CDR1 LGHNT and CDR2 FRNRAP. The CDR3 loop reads CASGLAVRGTTTDTQYF. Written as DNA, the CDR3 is TGTGCTAGTGGTTTGGCAGTCAGGGGGACGACCACAGATACGCAGTATTTT.

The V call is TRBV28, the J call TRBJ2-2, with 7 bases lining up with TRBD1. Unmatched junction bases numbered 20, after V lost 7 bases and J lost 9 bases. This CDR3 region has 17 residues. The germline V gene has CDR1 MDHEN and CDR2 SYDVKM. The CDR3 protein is CASNIGPGTDDHRELFF. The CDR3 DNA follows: TGTGCCAGCAACATAGGGCCCGGGACAGATGACCACCGGGAGCTGTTTTTT.

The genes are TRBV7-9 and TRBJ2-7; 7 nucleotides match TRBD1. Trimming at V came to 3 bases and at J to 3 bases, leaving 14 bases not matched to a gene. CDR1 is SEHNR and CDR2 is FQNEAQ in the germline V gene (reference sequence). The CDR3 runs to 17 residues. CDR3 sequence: CASSLPPTGTADYEQYF. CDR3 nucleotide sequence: TGTGCCAGCAGCTTGCCCCCGACCGGGACAGCAGACTACGAGCAGTACTTC.

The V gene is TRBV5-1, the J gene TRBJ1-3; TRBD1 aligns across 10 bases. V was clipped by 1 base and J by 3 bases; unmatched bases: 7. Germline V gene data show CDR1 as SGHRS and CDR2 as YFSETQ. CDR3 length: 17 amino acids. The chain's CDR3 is CASSLTWTGGIGNTIYF. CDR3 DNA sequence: TGCGCCAGCAGCTTGACGTGGACAGGGGGAATTGGAAACACCATATATTTT.

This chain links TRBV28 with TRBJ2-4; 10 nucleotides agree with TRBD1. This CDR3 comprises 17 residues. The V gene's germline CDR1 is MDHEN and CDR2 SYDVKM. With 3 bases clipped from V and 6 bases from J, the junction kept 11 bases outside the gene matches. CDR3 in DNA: TGTGCCAGCAGTTTGACCCCGGGACAGGGGTGGGGAAACATTCAGTACTTC. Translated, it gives CASSLTPGQGWGNIQYF.

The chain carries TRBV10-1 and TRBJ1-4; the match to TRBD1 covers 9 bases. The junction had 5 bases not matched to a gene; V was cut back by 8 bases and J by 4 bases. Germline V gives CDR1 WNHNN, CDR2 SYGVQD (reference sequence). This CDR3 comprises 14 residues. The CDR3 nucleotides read TGCGCCAGCCGTAGGGACAGGGATAATGAAAAACTGTTTTTT. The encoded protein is CASRRDRDNEKLFF.

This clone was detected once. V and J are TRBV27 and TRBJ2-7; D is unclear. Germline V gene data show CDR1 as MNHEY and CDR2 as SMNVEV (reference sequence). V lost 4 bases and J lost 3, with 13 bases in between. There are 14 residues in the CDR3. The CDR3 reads CASSSQNSHYEQYF. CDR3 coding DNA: TGTGCCAGCAGTTCACAAAACTCGCACTACGAGCAGTACTTC.

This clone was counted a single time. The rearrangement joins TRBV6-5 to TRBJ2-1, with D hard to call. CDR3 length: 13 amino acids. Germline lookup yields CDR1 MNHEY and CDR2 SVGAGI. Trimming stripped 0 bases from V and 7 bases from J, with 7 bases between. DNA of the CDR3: TGTGCCAGCAGTTACTCTCCCGGAAATGAGCAGTTCTTC. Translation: CASSYSPGNEQFF.

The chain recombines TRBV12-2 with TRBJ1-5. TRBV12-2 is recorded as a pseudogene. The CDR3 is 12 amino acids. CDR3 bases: TGTGCAAGTCGCCCTGGATACCAGCCCCAGCATTTT. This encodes CASRPGYQPQHF.

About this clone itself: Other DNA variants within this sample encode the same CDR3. Here the CDR3 reads CASSYGGNTEAFF. CDR3 nucleotides: TGTGCCAGCAGTTACGGGGGGAACACTGAAGCTTTCTTT. The gene calls are TRBV6-5 and TRBJ1-1; possible D gene TRBD1, 5 bases. Germline V gene sequence: CDR1 MNHEY, CDR2 SVGAGI. The CDR3 sequence is 13 residues long. V gave up 2 bases and J gave up 1 base, with 5 bases separating them.

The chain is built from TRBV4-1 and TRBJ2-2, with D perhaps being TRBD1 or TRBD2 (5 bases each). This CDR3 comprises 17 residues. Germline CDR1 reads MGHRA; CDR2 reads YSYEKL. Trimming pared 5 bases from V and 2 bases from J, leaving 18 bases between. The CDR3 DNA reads TGCGCCAGCAGCACAACCTCGGGACGGGCAAACACCGGGGAGCTGTTTTTT. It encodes CASSTTSGRANTGELFF.

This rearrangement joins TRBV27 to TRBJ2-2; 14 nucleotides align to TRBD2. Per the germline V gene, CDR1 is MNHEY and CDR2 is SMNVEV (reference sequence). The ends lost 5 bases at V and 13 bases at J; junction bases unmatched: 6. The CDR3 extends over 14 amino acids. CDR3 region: CASSQGLAGVMLFF. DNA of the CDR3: TGTGCCAGCAGTCAGGGACTAGCGGGAGTGATGCTGTTTTTT.